This entry is about one TCR beta chain. As yet, its antigen is unknown. The donors were members of the approximately 130-subject validation cohort (separate from the approximately 670-subject first cohort). Germline V gene data show CDR1 as GTSNPN and CDR2 as SVGIG (reference sequence). V gave up 4 bases and J gave up 8 bases; unmatched junction bases: 12. The CDR3 consists of 14 residues. These data are taken from a study of cytomegalovirus exposure and HLA in healthy donors. Study-wide points: Testing in vitro showed a few CMV-associated chains specific for CMV antigens. The study listed 164 cytomegalovirus-associated TCR beta chains. In the 100 to 150 validation repertoires, about 95% of cluster scores exceeded 0, per a later analysis.

Using immunoSEQ multiplex PCR, the repertoire was profiled, and TCRdb retains in-frame clones only, with some absent. The sample holds 150,000 to 200,000 clones; 84% are singletons and the top ten take roughly 7%. The sequence was collected from a man aged 18-30 years in good health and CMV-seropositive. The chain combines TRBV30 with TRBJ1-1; 8 bases match TRBD1. Sequencing was done on a sample of PBMCs. The CDR3 here is CAWNNKTGVREAFF. As DNA, the CDR3 is TGTGCCTGGAACAATAAGACAGGGGTGAGAGAAGCTTTCTTT.